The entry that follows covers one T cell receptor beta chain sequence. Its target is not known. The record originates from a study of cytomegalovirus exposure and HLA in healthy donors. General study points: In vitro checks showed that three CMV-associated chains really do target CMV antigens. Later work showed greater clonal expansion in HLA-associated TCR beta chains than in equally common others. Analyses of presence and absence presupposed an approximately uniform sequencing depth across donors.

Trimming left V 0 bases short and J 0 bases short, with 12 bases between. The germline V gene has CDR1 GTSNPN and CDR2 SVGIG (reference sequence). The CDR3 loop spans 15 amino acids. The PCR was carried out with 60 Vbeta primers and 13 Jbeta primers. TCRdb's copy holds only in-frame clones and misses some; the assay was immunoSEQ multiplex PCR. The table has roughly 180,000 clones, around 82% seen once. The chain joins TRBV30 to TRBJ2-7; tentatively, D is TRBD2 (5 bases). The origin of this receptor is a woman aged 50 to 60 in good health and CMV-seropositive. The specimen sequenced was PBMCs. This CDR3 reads CAWSVPHRGSYEQYF. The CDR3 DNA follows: TGTGCCTGGAGTGTACCGCACCGGGGCTCCTACGAGCAGTACTTC.